The 2 T cell receptor beta chains listed next were all sequenced from one sample in a study of vaccination effects on CD4 cells after COVID-19 (dated by TCRdb to the early 2020s). The ViraFEST assay stimulated PBMC with viral peptide pools and then used TCR sequencing to identify antigen-specific CD4+ T cell clonotypes by expansion. After 10 to 11 days of culture, CD4+ T cells were isolated with the EasySep CD4+ T cell isolation kit. Negative nucleocapsid antibody results before and after vaccination confirmed that the healthy vaccine recipients had no prior SARS-CoV-2 infection. Antigen specificity for these receptors is unknown. Receptor amplification or capture employed the immunoSEQ multiplex PCR assay. Not all clones reach the TCRdb copy of this immuneACCESS table, which keeps in-frame sequences only. Checked studies attribute under half of the gap to unresolved V genes and leave the rest unexplained. The sample records some 22,000 clones, approximately 71% of which are singletons. The ten largest make up around 12% of the sample.

The input for sequencing was CD4+ T cells from PBMCs cultured with HCoV-OC43 spike peptides, taken before COVID-19 vaccination. The cell subset or site label, as the study defines it: HCoV-OC43 spike overlapping peptide pool stimulation. These receptor sequences come from a human donor who received a COVID-19 vaccine.

This CDR3 reads CASSPLSGDNEQFF. The CDR3 region has the DNA TGTGCCAGCTCACCACTGTCTGGGGACAATGAGCAGTTCTTC. This rearrangement joins TRBV18 to TRBJ2-1, with D unclear. Germline values: CDR1 KGHSH, CDR2 LQKENI. The V gene lost 1 base and the J gene lost 5 bases, with 9 bases spanning the gap. There are 14 residues in the CDR3.

This clone came up a few times. V is TRBV6-4 and J is TRBJ2-2; 12 nucleotides align to TRBD2. V lost 2 bases to trimming and J lost 5 bases; unmatched junction nucleotides: 0. Germline CDR1 is MRHNA and CDR2 is SNTAGT. There are 15 residues in the CDR3. In DNA form, the CDR3 reads TGTGCCAGCAGTGACGGGACTAGCGGGACCGGGGAGCTGTTTTTT. Translating it yields CASSDGTSGTGELFF.